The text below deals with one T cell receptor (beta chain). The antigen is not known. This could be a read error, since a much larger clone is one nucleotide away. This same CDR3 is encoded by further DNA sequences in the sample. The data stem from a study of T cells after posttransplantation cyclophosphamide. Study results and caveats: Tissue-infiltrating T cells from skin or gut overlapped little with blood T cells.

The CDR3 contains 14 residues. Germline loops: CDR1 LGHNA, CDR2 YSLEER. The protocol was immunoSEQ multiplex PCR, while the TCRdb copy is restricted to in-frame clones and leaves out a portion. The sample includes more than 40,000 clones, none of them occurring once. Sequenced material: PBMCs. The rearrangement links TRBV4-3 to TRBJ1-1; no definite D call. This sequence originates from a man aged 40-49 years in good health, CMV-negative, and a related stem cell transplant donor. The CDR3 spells CASSQVSEGTEAFF. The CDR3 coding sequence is TGCGCCAGCAGCCAAGTCTCAGAGGGAACTGAAGCTTTTTTT.